This T cell receptor beta chain was captured in a study of blood T cell dynamics during melanoma immunotherapy (dated by TCRdb to the early 2020s). The study in broad terms: Patients had metastatic melanoma and received first-line pembrolizumab or nivolumab plus ipilimumab as standard of care in the United Kingdom. To identify early correlates of response, the study profiled peripheral T cell receptor repertoires in patients with metastatic melanoma before and after one cycle of checkpoint inhibitor therapy. Consecutive patients formed a training cohort, and a further independent group of patients from the same centre was pooled into an external validation set. Findings and caveats that apply to the study as a whole: Unlike progressors, patients who went on to achieve disease control showed a bifurcated reorganization of the PBMC repertoire at W3, with either increased clonality or increased diversity. The relatively small sample size was acknowledged as a potential limitation on generalization of the results. The study could not determine whether the T cell clones driving repertoire changes were melanoma-specific or reflected general immune activation.

As concerns this clone: What this receptor recognizes is not known. Base qualities are not at hand, and no much larger clone is one base apart.

For every bulk PBMC sample, a fixed 350 ng of DNA was loaded. TCR beta CDR3 sequences were amplified from genomic DNA with the immunoSEQ TCRb Assay kit following manufacturer instructions. The KAPA Library Quantification Kit for Illumina platforms was used to quantify the pooled libraries by qPCR. Sequencing of the pooled libraries was done on an Illumina NextSeq 500, with clustering at about 0.6-1.1 pM. The paper's data handling went like this. The TCR data were analyzed using immunoSEQ ANALYZER and the R LymphoSeq package. A rearrangement efficiency score was calculated as productive divided by the sum of productive and non-productive CDR3 sequences. Clonality was measured with the Gini coefficient and diversity with the Renyi index at alpha=1, and both measures were compared pairwise between timepoints within each patient. Clonal relatedness, based on an edit distance of 3, and repertoire similarity, based on the Bhattacharyya coefficient, were both computed in LymphoSeq. To classify response, a linear discriminant analysis based on week-3 changes in clonality and diversity was built with the R MASS and caret packages. TCRdb provides this immuneACCESS table in a form limited to in-frame rearrangements. Some clones are lacking; in checked studies, under half of them reflect an unresolved V gene, and why the rest are absent is not known. V and J calls and clone size are copied from that table; D and trimming were computed from the DNA. The sample table contains some 10,000 clones; only one count was recorded for 85% of them. 1% to 1.2% of the sample belongs to the ten largest clones.

V sheds 3 bases and J sheds 0 bases, leaving 7 bases between their ends. The CDR3 runs 14 residues from the cysteine to the phenylalanine. Here the CDR3 DNA is all that survives: 42 bases in frame from base 1. The germline V gene yields MRHNA for CDR1 and SNTAGT for CDR2. The time point label on this specimen signifies: week 3, after first cycle of checkpoint inhibitor. Blood samples were collected before treatment (T0) and at week 3 (W3), after the first cycle of checkpoint blockade. Except for two patients with rapid clinical progression, response was assessed 12 weeks after the first infusion by RECIST 1.1; disease control meant complete response, partial response or stable disease. Patients with prior systemic cancer treatment, concomitant immunosuppressant therapy or synchronous other active malignancies were excluded. Both bulk PBMC and plasma cell-free DNA were sequenced for TCR beta so that circulating cells and T cell turnover could be tracked. PBMC were isolated from blood with Lymphoprep and SepMate tubes, followed by red cell lysis. DNA from PBMC and sorted T cell subsets was extracted with QIAamp DNA Blood Mini kits.

The sequencing here drew on blood, taken from a patient treated with checkpoint blockade. The sequence came from a human donor with melanoma. The V gene is TRBV6-4 and the J gene is TRBJ2-3, with a weak D call of TRBD1 (6 bases match). The base sequence is TGTGCCAGCAGTGAGGGGGCTAGCACAGATACGCAGTATTTT. Its amino acids are CASSEGASTDTQYF.